This is a list of T cell receptor beta chains from one sample in a study of T cell responses to AZD1222 COVID-19 vaccine. Profiling relied on immunoSEQ multiplex PCR, and the TCRdb table lists in-frame clones only, not all of them. The sample consists of more than 140,000 clones, more than 80% of them appearing once. The sequences come from peripheral blood, collected on day 0 of AZD1222 vaccination. The receptors stem from an adult in good health. Both conserved end residues are part of each CDR3. The order of the fields is V gene, D gene, clone size, J gene, CDR3 DNA, CDR3 protein. The D gene is left open where the match is weak. Expanded clones get a size class; other rows say once, few or many, or leave the size out.

v_call: TRBV4-3
d_call: TRBD2
clone_size: few
j_call: TRBJ2-1
cdr3_nt: TGCGCCAGCAGCCATAGCGGGAGGGCCGGTAATGAGCAGTTCTTC
cdr3_aa: CASSHSGRAGNEQFF

v_call: TRBV19
d_call: -
clone_size: -
j_call: TRBJ2-7
cdr3_nt: TGTGCCAGTAGTATAGTTGCGGGAACCTACGAGCAGTACTTC
cdr3_aa: CASSIVAGTYEQYF

v_call: TRBV5-8
d_call: -
clone_size: few
j_call: TRBJ2-5
cdr3_nt: TGTGCCAGCAGCCCGCGTGGGGACGAACTAGGGGAGACCCAGTACTTC
cdr3_aa: CASSPRGDELGETQYF

v_call: TRBV25-1
d_call: -
clone_size: -
j_call: TRBJ2-1
cdr3_nt: TGTGCCAGCAGTGATCCCGCGGATAGCTCCTACAATGAGCAGTTCTTC
cdr3_aa: CASSDPADSSYNEQFF

v_call: TRBV5-4
d_call: -
clone_size: -
j_call: TRBJ2-3
cdr3_nt: TGTGCCAGCAGCTTAGCCAACACAGATACGCAGTATTTT
cdr3_aa: CASSLANTDTQYF

v_call: TRBV10-3
d_call: -
clone_size: -
j_call: TRBJ1-2
cdr3_nt: TGTGCCATCAGTGTCGGGGAGGGTACTAACTATGGCTACACCTTC
cdr3_aa: CAISVGEGTNYGYTF

v_call: TRBV9
d_call: -
clone_size: -
j_call: TRBJ2-3
cdr3_nt: TGTGCCAGCAGCGTCCGCGGGGTTATAGATACGCAGTATTTT
cdr3_aa: CASSVRGVIDTQYF

v_call: TRBV29-1
d_call: -
clone_size: -
j_call: TRBJ1-1
cdr3_nt: TGCAGCCCCCGGCTTCAGGGGACTGAAGCTTTCTTT
cdr3_aa: CSPRLQGTEAFF

v_call: TRBV27
d_call: TRBD1
clone_size: -
j_call: TRBJ1-1
cdr3_nt: TGTGCCAGCAGGATCACAGGGGGCGCAGGGAACACTGAAGCTTTCTTT
cdr3_aa: CASRITGGAGNTEAFF

v_call: TRBV19
d_call: TRBD1
clone_size: -
j_call: TRBJ1-1
cdr3_nt: TGTGCCAGTACCCTAACAGGGGTTGTAAGCACTGAAGCTTTCTTT
cdr3_aa: CASTLTGVVSTEAFF

v_call: TRBV13
d_call: TRBD2
clone_size: -
j_call: TRBJ2-1
cdr3_nt: TGTGCCAGCAGCCCTTGGACTAGCGGGAGAGGCAATGAGCAGTTCTTC
cdr3_aa: CASSPWTSGRGNEQFF

v_call: TRBV5-1
d_call: -
clone_size: -
j_call: TRBJ1-6
cdr3_nt: TGCGCCAGCAGCTTGGTTCCGGGGGACTCCTATAATTCACCCCTCCACTTT
cdr3_aa: CASSLVPGDSYNSPLHF